Shown below are 13 T cell receptor beta chains from a single sample sequenced in a study of cytomegalovirus exposure and HLA in healthy donors. PCR used 60 Vbeta primers and 13 Jbeta primers. Sequenced by immunoSEQ multiplex PCR; TCRdb stores in-frame clones only, minus some. Of about 170,000 clones listed, 77% are singletons. Material: PBMCs. Source of these receptors: a woman aged 30 to 39 in good health and CMV-seropositive.

The chain employs TRBV11-2 and TRBJ2-1; D unclear. Trimming took off 5 bases at V and 8 bases at J, with 7 bases between the two ends. The germline gives CDR1 SGHAT, CDR2 FQNNGV. The CDR3 is 11 residues long. CDR3 loop: CASSRIDEQFF. As DNA, the CDR3 is TGTGCCAGCAGCCGAATAGATGAGCAGTTCTTC. Supplemented by reference TRBV11-2 and TRBJ2-1, the full variable domain reads EAGVAQSPRYKIIEKRQSVAFWCNPISGHATLYWYQQILGQGPKLLIQFQNNGVVDDSQLPKDRFSAERLKGVDSTLKIQPAKLEDSAVYLCASSRIDEQFFGPGTRLTVL.

V usage is TRBV2 and J usage is TRBJ2-1; a possible D gene is TRBD2 (6 bases). There are 14 residues in the CDR3. CDR1 and CDR2 from the germline V gene are SNHLY and FYNNEI. V lost 8 bases and J 2 bases, leaving 13 bases between the germline ends. CDR3 sequence reads: CASSERAAYNEQFF. CDR3 nucleotides: TGTGCCAGCTCTGAGCGGGCCGCCTACAATGAGCAGTTCTTC. Complete variable domain (other parts from reference TRBV2 and TRBJ2-1): EPEVTQTPSHQVTQMGQEVILRCVPISNHLYFYWYRQILGQKVEFLVSFYNNEISEKSEIFDDQFSVERPDGSNFTLKIRSTKLEDSAMYFCASSERAAYNEQFFGPGTRLTVL.

This clone was seen once. The chain couples TRBV19 to TRBJ1-4; unclear D gene. Looked up from germline, CDR1 is LNHDA and CDR2 is SQIVND (reference sequence). There are 14 residues in the CDR3. V lost 7 bases to trimming and J lost 5 bases, with 14 bases between them. CDR3: CASKNSGRNEKLFF. CDR3 DNA: TGTGCCAGTAAAAATTCCGGGAGGAATGAAAAACTGTTTTTT.

This chain's CDR3 is CASSLGSAGGNSYNEQFF. CDR3 in DNA: TGTGCCAGCAGCTTAGGATCGGCAGGGGGCAATTCCTACAATGAGCAGTTCTTC. The J gene is TRBJ2-1, the V gene TRBV7-9; 8 bases line up with TRBD1. Germline V CDR1 and CDR2: SEHNR, FQNEAQ (reference sequence). Trimming at V came to 1 base and at J to 1 base, leaving 9 bases not matched to a gene. The CDR3 spans 18 residues.

This rearrangement joins TRBV5-1 to TRBJ2-3, with 7 nucleotides matching TRBD1. The CDR3 totals 15 residues. Looked up from germline, CDR1 is SGHRS and CDR2 is YFSETQ. The ends lost 5 bases at V and 3 bases at J; junction bases unmatched: 9. The CDR3 DNA follows: TGCGCCAGCAGTTCCTCGGGACAGTGGACAGATACGCAGTATTTT. Its translation is CASSSSGQWTDTQYF.

The chain recombines TRBV10-3 with TRBJ2-7, with 9 bases matching TRBD1. CDR3 size: 12 residues. Germline CDR1 ENHRY, CDR2 SYGVKD. The V gene end was trimmed by 7 bases and the J gene end by 3 bases; junction bases not matched to a gene: 1. The CDR3 here is CAIMGQGYEQYF. The CDR3 nucleotides are TGTGCCATCATGGGACAGGGCTACGAGCAGTACTTC.

The chain couples TRBV27 to TRBJ2-5, with 7 bases lining up with TRBD2. V was clipped by 3 bases and J by 5 bases; unmatched bases: 9. The CDR3 runs 15 residues. The germline CDR1 and CDR2 sequences are MNHEY and SMNVEV (reference sequence). The CDR3 DNA follows: TGTGCCAGCAGTTTCATGGGGCTAGCGGAGGAGACCCAGTACTTC. Amino acid sequence: CASSFMGLAEETQYF.

About this clone: Other DNA sequences in the same sample also yield this CDR3. The chain links TRBV5-1 to TRBJ2-1; possibly TRBD2 for D (5 bases). CDR1 is SGHRS and CDR2 is YFSETQ in the germline V gene. With 0 bases removed from V and 8 bases from J, the gap between germline ends came to 15 bases. CDR3 size: 15 residues. CDR3 nucleotides: TGCGCCAGCAGCTTGGGAACCGACGGGGTCCATGAGCAGTTCTTC. Translation: CASSLGTDGVHEQFF.

The chain joins TRBV7-8 to TRBJ2-1, with 7 bases matching TRBD2. The V gene's germline CDR1 is SGHVS and CDR2 FQNEAQ. The CDR3 spans 14 residues. After removal of 1 base from V and 9 bases from J, the junction contained 6 bases not matched to a gene. CDR3 coding DNA: TGTGCCAGCAGCTTAGGCGGGGGAGGATTTGAGCAGTTCTTC. Amino acid sequence: CASSLGGGGFEQFF.

This clone showed up just a few times. This rearrangement joins TRBV30 to TRBJ1-5; a possible D gene is TRBD1 (6 bases). Germline V gene lookup returns CDR1 GTSNPN and CDR2 SVGIG (reference sequence). V lost 3 bases, J lost 2 bases, and 17 bases lay in between. CDR3 length equals 16 residues. This chain's CDR3 is CAWRGKLQGGNQPQHF. CDR3 nucleotide sequence: TGTGCCTGGAGAGGCAAACTACAGGGAGGCAATCAGCCCCAGCATTTT.

The chain carries TRBV6-5 and TRBJ1-1; D is unresolved. V was clipped by 2 bases and J by 1 base, with 11 bases between them. The CDR3 is made up of 15 amino acids. Germline V gene data show CDR1 as MNHEY and CDR2 as SVGAGI. The CDR3 sequence: CASSYESRENTEAFF. The CDR3 region has the DNA TGTGCCAGCAGTTACGAGAGTCGGGAGAACACTGAAGCTTTCTTT.

The chain is built from TRBV28 and TRBJ1-3; D is unresolved. V dropped 7 bases and J dropped 4 bases, with 17 bases sitting between them. The CDR3 has 15 amino acids. The V gene's germline CDR1 is MDHEN and CDR2 SYDVKM. DNA of the CDR3: TGTGCCAGCACCTTTCCTTATGGAGGGGGAAACACCATATATTTT. This translates into CASTFPYGGGNTIYF.

The chain recombines TRBV11-2 with TRBJ2-3; D gene uncertain. Germline V lookup: CDR1 SGHAT, CDR2 FQNNGV. This CDR3 has 14 amino acids. The V and J ends lost 3 bases and 5 bases respectively, with 12 bases between them. The CDR3 is CASSFYPSRDTQYF. CDR3 nucleotide sequence: TGTGCCAGCAGCTTTTATCCCTCTAGAGATACGCAGTATTTT.